The following is a T cell receptor (beta chain) sequence with its context. Antigen: not known. The CDR3 totals 16 residues. CDR1 is LNHDA and CDR2 is SQIVND in the germline V gene (reference sequence). V lost 5 bases and J lost 1; bases outside the gene matches: 6. The sample belongs to a study of TIL therapy for anti-PD-1-resistant metastatic lung cancer. Across the study: Patients had a median age of about 50 years (range roughly 35-80). Most patients had lung adenocarcinoma. Study observations and caveats: Infused TIL clonotypes partially replaced the baseline blood repertoire, then decayed over months. Patients were highly selected, enriched for treatment-naive, never-smoker and oncogene-addicted cases.

Time point specified: pre-treatment sample, taken before nivolumab and TIL therapy. The immunoSEQ assay was v3. Measured with immunoSEQ multiplex PCR; TCRdb has only the in-frame clones, and not every one. The table has about 36,000 clones, around 70% seen once. The sequencing used blood, collected at baseline. The receptor was isolated from a person aged 25-85 years with non-small cell lung cancer. This rearrangement joins TRBV19 to TRBJ2-1, with 9 bases matching TRBD2. The CDR3 spells CASSPRLAVSYNEQFF. The CDR3 nucleotides are TGTGCCAGTAGTCCAAGACTAGCGGTTTCCTACAATGAGCAGTTCTTC.